These 20 T cell receptor beta chains came from one sample sequenced in a study of blood T cells in healthy people across ages. Sample-barcoded 5' priming and a J-beta primer mix drove a second PCR of about 6 to 12 cycles. TCRdb itself ran the 5' RACE reads through MiXCR, one entry per CDR3 protein. The table shows about 640,000 distinct CDR3 sequences, with roughly 58% occurring only once. Sequences were obtained from blood. These receptors were collected from a man between 60 and 75 years old in good health.

The V call is TRBV28, the J call TRBJ2-3, with D perhaps TRBD1 or TRBD2 (5 bases each). The CDR3 contains 17 residues. V was clipped by 11 bases and J by 4 bases, with 28 bases between them. The germline V gene has CDR1 MDHEN and CDR2 SYDVKM. The CDR3 nucleotides are TGTGCCTCACAACCGATCACCCGGGCAGGGACGGCAGATACGCAGTATTTT. This encodes CASQPITRAGTADTQYF.

This clonotype was counted between two and nine times. The chain uses TRBV20-1 and TRBJ2-5; D gene uncertain. Germline CDR1 reads DFQATT; CDR2 reads SNEGSKA (reference sequence). Trimming shortened V by 5 bases and J by 2 bases, and 9 bases separated the two germline ends. The CDR3 has 12 amino acids. CDR3 loop: CSAFRVQETQYF. The DNA of the CDR3 is TGCAGTGCTTTTCGGGTACAAGAGACCCAGTACTTC.

This sequence joins TRBV29-1 and TRBJ2-7, with a tentative D call TRBD2 (5 bases). The J call may be in error: the DNA end matches TRBJ2-5 better. The germline CDR1 and CDR2 sequences are SQVTM and ANQGSEA. The CDR3 is 12 residues long. The chain's CDR3 is CSAALGSETQYF. The DNA of the CDR3 is TGCAGCGCCGCCTTAGGGAGTGAGACCCAGTACTTC.

V gene TRBV5-1 combines with J gene TRBJ2-5; 11 nucleotides agree with TRBD2. With 4 bases clipped from V and 1 base from J, the junction kept 6 bases outside the gene matches. CDR1 and CDR2 from the germline V gene are SGHRS and YFSETQ. The CDR3 has 16 amino acids. CDR3 residues: CASSPRLAGSQETQYF. As DNA, the CDR3 is TGCGCCAGCAGCCCCCGACTAGCGGGAAGCCAAGAGACCCAGTACTTC.

This chain joins TRBV28 and TRBJ1-2, with 8 bases aligning to TRBD1. In germline, CDR1 is MDHEN, CDR2 SYDVKM. J gave up 4 bases and V 10 bases, and 8 bases lay outside the gene matches. The CDR3 contains 13 residues. CDR3 nucleotide sequence: TGTGCCACCATGGACAGGGCCAGCTATGGCTACACCTTC. Its translation is CATMDRASYGYTF.

This chain uses TRBV4-1 with TRBJ1-2; D unresolved. CDR1 MGHRA and CDR2 YSYEKL come from the germline V gene. The CDR3 loop spans 19 amino acids. V lost 1 base to trimming and J lost 2 bases, with 23 bases between them. CDR3 DNA sequence: TGCGCCAGCAGCCAAGCGGTTCCCTCTCCAGGTTCCGGAAACTATGGCTACACCTTC. It specifies CASSQAVPSPGSGNYGYTF.

This clonotype was seen ten or more times. This chain joins TRBV3-1 and TRBJ1-1; the D gene is possibly TRBD1 (5 bases). V was pared by 5 bases and J by 1 base, with 11 bases between. The CDR3 sequence is 14 residues long. Germline V lookup: CDR1 LGHDT, CDR2 YNNKEL (reference sequence). The DNA for the CDR3 is TGTGCCAGCAGCTACCTAGACAGGAACACTGAAGCTTTCTTT. It is translated as CASSYLDRNTEAFF.

Only a few counts were recorded for this clonotype. In nucleotides, the CDR3 is TGTGCCAGCAGCCCACAGGGGGCGAGCACTGAAGCTTTCTTT. This sequence encodes CASSPQGASTEAFF. The chain recombines TRBV7-2 with TRBJ1-1; 9 bases agree with TRBD1. The J segment lost 4 bases and the V segment lost 5 bases, leaving 5 bases of the junction unmatched. CDR1 SGHTA and CDR2 FQGNSA come from the germline V gene. The length of the CDR3 is 14 residues.

The chain employs TRBV5-1 and TRBJ2-5; D might be TRBD1 or TRBD2, each matching 6 bases. The CDR3 has 16 amino acids. Between the trimmed V and J ends, which lost 0 bases and 4 bases, there was a span of 16 bases. Germline CDR1 is SGHRS and CDR2 is YFSETQ. For the CDR3, the DNA is TGCGCCAGCAGCTTGGGGGGGGCAGGAGCCTCAGAGACCCAGTACTTC. Protein sequence: CASSLGGAGASETQYF.

The chain joins TRBV9 to TRBJ2-3; D may be TRBD2 (5 bases). The V and J ends lost 4 bases and 4 bases respectively, with 16 bases between them. The V gene's germline CDR1 is SGDLS and CDR2 YYNGEE. The CDR3 loop spans 15 amino acids. CDR3: CASSSRDLRSDTQYF. The CDR3 region has the DNA TGTGCCAGCAGCTCCCGGGATCTAAGGTCAGATACGCAGTATTTT.

The J gene is TRBJ2-3, the V gene TRBV29-1, with D unresolved. CDR3 length: 11 residues. With 3 bases removed from V and 5 bases from J, the gap between germline ends came to 6 bases. Germline CDR1 is SQVTM and CDR2 is ANQGSEA. This chain's CDR3 is CSVDRIDTQYF. DNA for the CDR3: TGCAGCGTTGACAGGATAGATACGCAGTATTTT.

The chain links TRBV6-1 to TRBJ2-3; unclear D gene. This CDR3 has 15 amino acids. V was clipped by 5 bases and J by 4 bases, with 16 bases between them. Looked up from germline, CDR1 is MNHNS and CDR2 is SASEGT. In DNA form, the CDR3 reads TGTGCCAGCAGTCTCGCGCTAACGAGAGCAGATACGCAGTATTTT. This translates into CASSLALTRADTQYF.

For this clonotype: A much larger clone differs by one base, so this may be a read error. The chain combines TRBV12-3 or TRBV12-4 with TRBJ1-5, with D uncertain. This CDR3 is built from 14 residues. V lost 8 bases to trimming and J lost 0 bases, with 11 bases between them. The CDR3 DNA is TGTGCCAGCTCGATAGGGAGTAGCAATCAGCCCCAGCATTTT. This encodes CASSIGSSNQPQHF.

V usage is TRBV24-1 and J usage is TRBJ2-7; D is perhaps TRBD2 (5 bases). The CDR3 totals 15 residues. Germline CDR1 KGHDR, CDR2 SFDVKD. V dropped 5 bases and J dropped 7 bases, with 20 bases sitting between them. CDR3 bases: TGTGCCACCAGTGGCCGGGCGGGTGGCTACAATGAGCAGTACTTC. Translated, it gives CATSGRAGGYNEQYF.

The chain recombines TRBV2 with TRBJ2-7; 12 bases are a match to TRBD2. Looked up from germline, CDR1 is SNHLY and CDR2 is FYNNEI. This CDR3 region has 15 residues. Unmatched junction bases numbered 11, after V lost 4 bases and J lost 10 bases. The CDR3 DNA follows: TGTGCCAGCAGTGTGACTAGCGGGGGAGAAGACACCCAGTACTTC. This sequence encodes CASSVTSGGEDTQYF.

The rearrangement uses TRBV12-3 or TRBV12-4 and TRBJ1-6; D uncertain. The CDR3 is 13 residues long. Trimming pared 3 bases from V and 5 bases from J, leaving 5 bases between. The CDR3 protein is CASSFSNNSPLHF. CDR3 DNA: TGTGCCAGCAGTTTCTCGAATAATTCACCCCTCCACTTT.

The chain links TRBV7-2 to TRBJ2-1; D might be TRBD2 (6 bases). From germline, CDR1 is SGHTA and CDR2 FQGNSA. V lost 5 bases and J lost 3, with 17 bases in between. The CDR3 has 16 residues. The CDR3 spells CASSVNPGLLYNEQFF. Here the CDR3 DNA reads TGTGCCAGCAGCGTGAACCCGGGACTCCTCTACAATGAGCAGTTCTTC. The full variable domain, completed using reference TRBV7-2 and TRBJ2-1, is GAGVSQSPSNKVTEKGKDVELRCDPISGHTALYWYRQSLGQGLEFLIYFQGNSAPDKSGLPSDRFSAERTGGSVSTLTIQRTQQEDSAVYLCASSVNPGLLYNEQFFGPGTRLTVL.

In this sample, this clonotype turned up a few times. This chain connects TRBV4-2 to TRBJ2-7; maybe TRBD1 (6 bases). The germline V and J ends were trimmed by 0 bases and 4 bases, with 16 bases remaining between them. The length of the CDR3 is 16 residues. Germline CDR1 LGHNA, CDR2 YNFKEQ. Here the CDR3 reads CASSQDPGTIGYEQYF. In nucleotides, the CDR3 is TGTGCCAGCAGCCAAGACCCCGGGACAATCGGGTACGAGCAGTACTTC.

The V gene is TRBV12-3 or TRBV12-4, the J gene TRBJ2-1; no reliable D call. This CDR3 is 12 amino acids long. Deletions cut 4 bases from V and 15 bases from J, with 16 bases between. This chain's CDR3 is CASSSASQNRFF. For the CDR3, the DNA is TGTGCCAGCAGTTCTGCCAGTCAGAATCGGTTCTTC.

There are many counts of this clonotype. V gene TRBV7-9 combines with J gene TRBJ2-2; the D gene is possibly TRBD1 (5 bases). The CDR3 length is 12 residues. Trimming took off 5 bases at V and 7 bases at J, with 8 bases between the two ends. Germline V gene data show CDR1 as SEHNR and CDR2 as FQNEAQ (reference sequence). CDR3 nucleotide sequence: TGTGCCAGCAGCCGACAGTTCGGGGAGCTGTTTTTT. It codes for CASSRQFGELFF.